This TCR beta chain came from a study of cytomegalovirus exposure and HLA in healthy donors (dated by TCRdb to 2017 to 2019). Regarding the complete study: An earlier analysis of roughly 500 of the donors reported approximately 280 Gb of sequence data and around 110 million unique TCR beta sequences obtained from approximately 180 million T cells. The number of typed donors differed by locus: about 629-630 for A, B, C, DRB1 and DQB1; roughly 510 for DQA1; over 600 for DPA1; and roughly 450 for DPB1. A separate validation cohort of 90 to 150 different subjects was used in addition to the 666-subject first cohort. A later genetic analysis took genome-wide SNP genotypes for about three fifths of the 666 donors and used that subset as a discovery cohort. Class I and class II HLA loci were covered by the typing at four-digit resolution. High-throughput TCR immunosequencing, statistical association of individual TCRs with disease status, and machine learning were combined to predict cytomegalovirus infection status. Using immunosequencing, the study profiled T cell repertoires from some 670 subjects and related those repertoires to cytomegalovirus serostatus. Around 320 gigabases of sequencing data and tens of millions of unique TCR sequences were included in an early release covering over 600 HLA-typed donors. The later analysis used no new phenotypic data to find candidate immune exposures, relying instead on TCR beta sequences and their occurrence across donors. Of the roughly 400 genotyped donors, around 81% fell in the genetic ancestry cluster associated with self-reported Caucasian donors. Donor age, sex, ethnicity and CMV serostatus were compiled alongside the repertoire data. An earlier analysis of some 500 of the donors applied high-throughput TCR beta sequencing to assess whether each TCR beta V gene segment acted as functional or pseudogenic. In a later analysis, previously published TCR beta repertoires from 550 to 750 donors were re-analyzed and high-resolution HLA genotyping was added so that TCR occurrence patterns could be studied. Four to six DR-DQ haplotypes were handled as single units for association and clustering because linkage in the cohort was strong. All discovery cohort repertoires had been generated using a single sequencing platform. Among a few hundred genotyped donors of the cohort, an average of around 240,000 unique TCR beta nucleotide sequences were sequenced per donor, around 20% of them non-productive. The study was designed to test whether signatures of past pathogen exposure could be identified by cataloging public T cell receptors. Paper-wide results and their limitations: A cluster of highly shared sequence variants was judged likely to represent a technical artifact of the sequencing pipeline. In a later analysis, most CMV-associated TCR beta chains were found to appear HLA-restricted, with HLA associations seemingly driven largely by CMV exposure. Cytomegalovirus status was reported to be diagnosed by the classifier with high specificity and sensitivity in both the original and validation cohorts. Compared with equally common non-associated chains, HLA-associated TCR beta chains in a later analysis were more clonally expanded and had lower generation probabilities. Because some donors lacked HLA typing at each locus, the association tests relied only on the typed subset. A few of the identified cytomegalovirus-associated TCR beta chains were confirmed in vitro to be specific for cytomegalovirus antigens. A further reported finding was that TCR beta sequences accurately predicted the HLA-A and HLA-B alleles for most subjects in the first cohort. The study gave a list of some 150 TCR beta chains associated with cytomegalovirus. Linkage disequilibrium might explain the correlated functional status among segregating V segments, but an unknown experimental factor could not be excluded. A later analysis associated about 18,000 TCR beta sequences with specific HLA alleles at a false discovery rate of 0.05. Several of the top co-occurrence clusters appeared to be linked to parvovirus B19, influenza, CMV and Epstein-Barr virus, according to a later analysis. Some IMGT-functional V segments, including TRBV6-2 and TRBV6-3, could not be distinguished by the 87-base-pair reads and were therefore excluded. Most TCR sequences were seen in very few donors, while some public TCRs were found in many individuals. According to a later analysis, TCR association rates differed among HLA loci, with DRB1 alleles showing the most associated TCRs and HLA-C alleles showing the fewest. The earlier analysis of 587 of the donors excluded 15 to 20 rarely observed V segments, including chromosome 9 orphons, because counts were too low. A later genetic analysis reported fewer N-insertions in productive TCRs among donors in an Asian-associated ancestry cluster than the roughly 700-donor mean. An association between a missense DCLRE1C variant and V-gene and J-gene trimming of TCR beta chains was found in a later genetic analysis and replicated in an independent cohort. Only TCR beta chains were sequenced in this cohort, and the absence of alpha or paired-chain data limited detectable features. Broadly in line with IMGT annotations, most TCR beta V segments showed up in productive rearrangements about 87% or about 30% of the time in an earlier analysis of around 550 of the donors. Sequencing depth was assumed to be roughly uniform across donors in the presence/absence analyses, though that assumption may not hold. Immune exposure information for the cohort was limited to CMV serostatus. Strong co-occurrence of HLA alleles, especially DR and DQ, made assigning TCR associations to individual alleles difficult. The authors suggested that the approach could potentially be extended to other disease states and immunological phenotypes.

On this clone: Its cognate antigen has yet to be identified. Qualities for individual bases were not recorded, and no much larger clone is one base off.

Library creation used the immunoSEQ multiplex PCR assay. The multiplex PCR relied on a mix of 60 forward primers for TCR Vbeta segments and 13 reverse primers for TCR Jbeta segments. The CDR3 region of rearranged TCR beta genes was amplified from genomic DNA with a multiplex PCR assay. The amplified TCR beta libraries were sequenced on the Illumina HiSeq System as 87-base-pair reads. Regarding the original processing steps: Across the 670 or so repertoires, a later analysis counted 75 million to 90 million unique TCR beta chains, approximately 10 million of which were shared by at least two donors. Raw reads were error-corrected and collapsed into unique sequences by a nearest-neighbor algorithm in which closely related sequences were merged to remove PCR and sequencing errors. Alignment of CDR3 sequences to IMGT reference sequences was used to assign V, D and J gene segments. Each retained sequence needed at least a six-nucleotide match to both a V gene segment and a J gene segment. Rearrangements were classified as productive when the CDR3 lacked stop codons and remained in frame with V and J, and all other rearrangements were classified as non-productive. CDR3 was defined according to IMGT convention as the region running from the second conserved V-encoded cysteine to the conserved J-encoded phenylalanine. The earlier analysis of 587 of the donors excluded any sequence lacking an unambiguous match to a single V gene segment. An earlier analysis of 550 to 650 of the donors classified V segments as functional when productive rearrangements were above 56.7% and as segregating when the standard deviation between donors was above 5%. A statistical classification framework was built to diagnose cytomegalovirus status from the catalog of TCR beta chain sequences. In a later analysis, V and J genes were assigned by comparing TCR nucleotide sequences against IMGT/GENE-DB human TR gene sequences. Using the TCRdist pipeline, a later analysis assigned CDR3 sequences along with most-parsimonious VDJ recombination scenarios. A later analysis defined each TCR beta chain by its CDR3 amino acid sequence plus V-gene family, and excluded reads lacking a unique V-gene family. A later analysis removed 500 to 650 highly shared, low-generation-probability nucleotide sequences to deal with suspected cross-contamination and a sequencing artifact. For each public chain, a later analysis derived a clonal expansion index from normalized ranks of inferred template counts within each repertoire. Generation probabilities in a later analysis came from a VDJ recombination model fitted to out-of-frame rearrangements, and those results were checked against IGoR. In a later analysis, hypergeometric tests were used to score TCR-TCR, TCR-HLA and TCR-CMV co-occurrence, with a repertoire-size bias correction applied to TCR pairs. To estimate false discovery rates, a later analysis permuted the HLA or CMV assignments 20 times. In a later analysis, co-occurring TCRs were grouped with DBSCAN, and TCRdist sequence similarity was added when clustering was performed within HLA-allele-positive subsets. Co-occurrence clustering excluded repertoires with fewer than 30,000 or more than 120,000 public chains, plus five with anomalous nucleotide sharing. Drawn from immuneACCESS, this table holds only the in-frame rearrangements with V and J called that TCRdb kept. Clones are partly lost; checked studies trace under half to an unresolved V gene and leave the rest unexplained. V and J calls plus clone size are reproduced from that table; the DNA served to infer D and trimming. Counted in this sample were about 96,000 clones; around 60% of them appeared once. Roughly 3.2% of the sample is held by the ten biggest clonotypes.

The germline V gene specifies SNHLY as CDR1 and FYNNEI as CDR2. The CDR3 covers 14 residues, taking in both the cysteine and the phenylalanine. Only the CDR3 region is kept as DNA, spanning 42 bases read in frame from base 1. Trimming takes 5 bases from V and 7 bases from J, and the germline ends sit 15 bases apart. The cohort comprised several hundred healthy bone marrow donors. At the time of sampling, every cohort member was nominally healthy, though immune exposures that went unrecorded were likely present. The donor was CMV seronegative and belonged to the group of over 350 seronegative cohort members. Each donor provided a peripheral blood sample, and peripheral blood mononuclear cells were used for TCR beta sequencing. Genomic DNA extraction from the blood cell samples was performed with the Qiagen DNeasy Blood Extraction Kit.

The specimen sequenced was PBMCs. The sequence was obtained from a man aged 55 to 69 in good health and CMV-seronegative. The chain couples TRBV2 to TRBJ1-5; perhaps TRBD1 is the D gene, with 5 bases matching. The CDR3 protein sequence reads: CASSSYGGGQPQHF. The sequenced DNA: TGTGCCAGCAGTTCTTACGGGGGTGGGCAGCCCCAGCATTTT. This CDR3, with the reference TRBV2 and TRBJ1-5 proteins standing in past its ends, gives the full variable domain EPEVTQTPSHQVTQMGQEVILRCVPISNHLYFYWYRQILGQKVEFLVSFYNNEISEKSEIFDDQFSVERPDGSNFTLKIRSTKLEDSAMYFCASSSYGGGQPQHFGDGTRLSIL.